A single sample is the source of the 14 T cell receptor beta chains below, sequenced in a study of blood T cell repertoires in COVID-19. Data came from immunoSEQ multiplex PCR; TCRdb stores just in-frame clones and leaves some out. The sample carries fewer than 250,000 clones, 84% recorded once. The material sequenced was peripheral blood. Receptor source: a woman aged 50 to 60 with active or convalescent COVID-19.

A remark on this clone: Different DNA sequences within this sample yield the same CDR3. This chain links TRBV27 with TRBJ2-2; tentative D call: TRBD1 (6 bases). The CDR3 is 14 residues long. Germline CDR1 is MNHEY and CDR2 is SMNVEV (reference sequence). V was cut by 3 bases and J by 3 bases, with 8 bases left in between. The CDR3: CASSLDRYTGELFF. The CDR3 DNA sequence: TGTGCCAGCAGTTTGGACAGATACACCGGGGAGCTGTTTTTT.

The chain has TRBV6-2 or TRBV6-3 and TRBJ1-1, with a possible D match to TRBD1 (6 bases). CDR3 length equals 14 residues. Germline-derived CDR1 and CDR2 are MNHEY and SVGEGT. V lost 7 bases to trimming and J lost 0 bases, with 12 bases between them. The CDR3 DNA is TGTGCCAGCACCCCCGGGACACTGAACACTGAAGCTTTCTTT. Protein sequence: CASTPGTLNTEAFF.

The chain joins TRBV6-2 or TRBV6-3 to TRBJ2-5, with TRBD2 matching over 11 bases. Germline CDR1 MNHEY, CDR2 SVGEGT. The J segment lost 5 bases and the V segment lost 2 bases, leaving 7 bases of the junction unmatched. CDR3 length: 16 residues. The CDR3 sequence is CASSYALAGGQETQYF. CDR3 bases: TGTGCCAGCAGTTACGCGCTAGCGGGGGGTCAGGAGACCCAGTACTTC.

The chain couples TRBV28 to TRBJ2-2; D is ambiguous. The germline gives CDR1 MDHEN, CDR2 SYDVKM. The CDR3 runs 13 residues. V was clipped by 8 bases and J by 0 bases, with 7 bases between them. CDR3 loop: CASGSANTGELFF. For the CDR3, the DNA is TGTGCCAGCGGCAGCGCGAACACCGGGGAGCTGTTTTTT.

CDR3 nucleotides: TGTGCCGCCCGTCGGAGGAGCTCTGGAAACACCATATATTTT. It encodes CAARRRSSGNTIYF. The chain links TRBV28 to TRBJ1-3; D is unresolved. Trimming removed 11 bases from V and 0 bases from J, with 14 bases in between. CDR3 length: 14 residues. Germline V gene data show CDR1 as MDHEN and CDR2 as SYDVKM. The full variable domain, in which reference TRBV28 and TRBJ1-3 provide the parts outside the CDR3, is DVKVTQSSRYLVKRTGEKVFLECVQDMDHENMFWYRQDPGLGLRLIYFSYDVKMKEKGDIPEGYSVSREKKERFSLILESASTNQTSMYLCAARRRSSGNTIYFGEGSWLTVV.

CDR3 region: CASSRSGGHPRELFF. For the CDR3, the DNA is TGTGCCAGCAGTCGTAGCGGGGGGCATCCCCGGGAGCTGTTTTTT. This chain joins TRBV7-8 and TRBJ2-2, with 10 positions matching TRBD2. Germline loops: CDR1 SGHVS, CDR2 FQNEAQ. The CDR3 runs to 15 residues. Trimming cost V 6 bases and J 9 bases; bases outside gene matches: 10.

By proportion, this clone is medium-sized (0.01 to 0.1%). The chain is built from TRBV5-5 and TRBJ1-2; D is possibly TRBD1 (5 bases). CDR3 length: 13 residues. CDR1 is SGHKS, CDR2 YYEKEE, per germline (reference sequence). V shed 3 bases and J shed 4 bases, with 10 bases lying between them. The CDR3 coding sequence is TGTGCCAGCAGCTCCAGGGCGACCTATGGCTACACCTTC. Its protein product is CASSSRATYGYTF.

The rearrangement links TRBV6-5 to TRBJ1-1; D perhaps matches TRBD1 (6 bases). V was trimmed by 5 bases and J by 4 bases, leaving 11 bases between them. Germline assignment: CDR1 MNHEY and CDR2 SVGAGI. The CDR3 spans 13 residues. In DNA, the CDR3 is TGTGCCAGCAGTAACACAGGGAGCACTGAAGCTTTCTTT. Its protein product is CASSNTGSTEAFF.

V and J are TRBV7-9 and TRBJ2-5; D remains ambiguous. The CDR3 loop spans 16 amino acids. The V gene lost 5 bases and the J gene lost 0 bases, with 16 bases spanning the gap. Germline V gene lookup returns CDR1 SEHNR and CDR2 FQNEAQ (reference sequence). In DNA, the CDR3 is TGTGCCAGCAGCCCCCGACTCCCGAGGTACCAAGAGACCCAGTACTTC. Its protein product is CASSPRLPRYQETQYF.

The chain is built from TRBV28 and TRBJ1-4; TRBD1 agrees at 8 bases. The CDR3 extends over 13 amino acids. Germline lookup yields CDR1 MDHEN and CDR2 SYDVKM. V lost 5 bases to trimming and J lost 7 bases; unmatched junction nucleotides: 3. CDR3 protein: CASSARGPEKLFF. The CDR3 nucleotides are TGTGCCAGCAGTGCCAGGGGGCCTGAAAAACTGTTTTTT.

The V and J genes are TRBV6-1 and TRBJ1-3; 7 nucleotides agree with TRBD1. The CDR3 loop spans 17 amino acids. Looked up from germline, CDR1 is MNHNS and CDR2 is SASEGT. Unmatched junction bases numbered 8, after V lost 3 bases and J lost 0 bases. In DNA form, the CDR3 reads TGTGCCAGCAGTGATAGGGGGCACAGACTCTCTGGAAACACCATATATTTT. As protein: CASSDRGHRLSGNTIYF.

This clone appeared once. The CDR3 is CASSPWGYEQFF. CDR3 DNA: TGTGCCAGCAGCCCCTGGGGCTATGAGCAGTTCTTC. The chain combines TRBV9 with TRBJ2-1; D is possibly TRBD1 (5 bases). Trimming removed 4 bases at V and 8 bases at J, with 10 bases between. Germline CDR1 is SGDLS and CDR2 is YYNGEE. This CDR3 region has 12 residues.

The chain links TRBV11-2 to TRBJ2-5, with D tentatively TRBD2 (5 bases). CDR3 length: 13 amino acids. The germline CDR1 and CDR2 sequences are SGHAT and FQNNGV. V dropped 1 base and J dropped 2 bases, with 5 bases sitting between them. The CDR3 region has the DNA TGTGCCAGCAGCTTAGGAGGGCAAGAGACCCAGTACTTC. The encoded protein is CASSLGGQETQYF.

This clone has just one count. The chain joins TRBV5-1 to TRBJ1-1, with D unresolved. Trimming left V 3 bases short and J 1 base short, with 13 bases between. Germline V gene data show CDR1 as SGHRS and CDR2 as YFSETQ. The CDR3 loop spans 15 amino acids. The CDR3 nucleotides read TGCGCCAGCAGCTACCTAGGGAGCCAGAACACTGAAGCTTTCTTT. Its translation is CASSYLGSQNTEAFF.